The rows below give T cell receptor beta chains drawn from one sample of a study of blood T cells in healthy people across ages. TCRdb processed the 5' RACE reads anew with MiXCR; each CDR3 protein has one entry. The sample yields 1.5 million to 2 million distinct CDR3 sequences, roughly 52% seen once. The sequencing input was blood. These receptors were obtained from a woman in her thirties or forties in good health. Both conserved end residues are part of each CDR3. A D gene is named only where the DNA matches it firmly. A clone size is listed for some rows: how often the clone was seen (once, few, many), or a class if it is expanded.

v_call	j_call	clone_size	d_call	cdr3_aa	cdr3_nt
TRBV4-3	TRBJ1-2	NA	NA	CASSQEGASKGGYTF	TGCGCCAGCAGCCAAGAGGGGGCGAGTAAGGGTGGCTACACCTTC
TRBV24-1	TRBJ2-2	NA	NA	CATSDSQSFGRNTGELFF	TGTGCCACCAGTGATTCCCAGTCTTTCGGGAGAAACACCGGGGAGCTGTTTTTT
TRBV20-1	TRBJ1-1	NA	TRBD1	CSAEGAAEAFF	TGCAGTGCCGAGGGGGCGGCTGAAGCTTTCTTT
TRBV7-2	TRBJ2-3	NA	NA	CASTMRSADTQYF	TGTGCCAGCACCATGAGGAGCGCAGATACGCAGTATTTT
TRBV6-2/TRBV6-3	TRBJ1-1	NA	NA	CASSYAQGEITEAFF	TGTGCCAGCAGTTACGCTCAGGGTGAGATCACTGAAGCTTTCTTT
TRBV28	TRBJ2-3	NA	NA	CASSPGDKSTGTQYF	TGTGCCAGCAGTCCCGGGGACAAGAGCACAGGTACGCAGTATTTT
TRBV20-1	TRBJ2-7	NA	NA	CSANRPRGLLREQYF	TGCAGTGCTAATCGCCCTCGGGGACTCCTCCGGGAGCAGTACTTC
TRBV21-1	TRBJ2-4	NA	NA	CASRFRDKQPLAKNIQYF	TGTGCCAGCAGATTTCGGGACAAACAGCCACTAGCCAAAAACATTCAGTACTTC
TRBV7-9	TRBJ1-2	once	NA	CASSLAAGDPYGYTF	TGTGCCAGCAGCTTAGCGGCAGGCGATCCCTATGGCTACACCTTC
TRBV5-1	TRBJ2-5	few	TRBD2	CASGSGADRKKTQYF	TGCGCCAGCGGTAGCGGGGCGGACCGTAAGAAGACCCAGTACTTC
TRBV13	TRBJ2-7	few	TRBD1	CASSSPPGQGEYEQYF	TGTGCCAGCAGCTCCCCCCCGGGACAGGGGGAATACGAGCAGTACTTC
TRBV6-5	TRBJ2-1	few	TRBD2	CASSSVLKRGARAGEQFF	TGTGCCAGCAGTTCCGTCTTGAAGCGGGGGGCCCGAGCCGGAGAGCAGTTCTTC
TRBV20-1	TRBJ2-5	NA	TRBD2	CSARDPLAGSGAGGTQYF	TGCAGTGCTAGAGATCCCCTTGCAGGGAGTGGAGCGGGGGGGACCCAGTACTTC
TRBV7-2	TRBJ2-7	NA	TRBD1	CASSQRTGWNEQYF	TGTGCCAGCAGCCAACGGACAGGTTGGAACGAGCAGTACTTC
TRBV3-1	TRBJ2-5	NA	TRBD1	CASSQDGTGARVQYF	TGTGCCAGCAGCCAAGACGGGACAGGGGCCCGTGTGCAGTACTTC
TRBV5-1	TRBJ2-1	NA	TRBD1	CASSLGTGVTPAQFF	TGCGCCAGCAGCTTGGGGACAGGGGTAACCCCGGCGCAGTTCTTC
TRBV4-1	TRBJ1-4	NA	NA	CASSHPRGQSNEKLFF	TGCGCCAGCAGCCACCCCCGAGGGCAGAGTAATGAAAAACTGTTTTTT
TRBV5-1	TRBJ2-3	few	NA	CASSFTVASTDTQYF	TGCGCCAGCAGCTTTACCGTTGCTAGCACAGATACGCAGTATTTT
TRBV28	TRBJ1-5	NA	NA	CASRAGEGGQPQHF	TGTGCCAGCAGAGCAGGGGAGGGTGGTCAGCCCCAGCATTTT
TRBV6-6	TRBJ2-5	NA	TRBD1	CASSYTGAETQYF	TGTGCCAGCAGCTACACAGGGGCAGAGACCCAGTACTTC
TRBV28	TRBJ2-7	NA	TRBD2	CASQSGSSYEQYF	TGTGCCAGCCAGAGCGGGAGCAGCTACGAGCAGTACTTC
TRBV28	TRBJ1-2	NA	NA	CASIGTAEYGYTF	TGTGCCAGCATCGGTACAGCCGAATATGGCTACACCTTC
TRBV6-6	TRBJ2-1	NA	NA	CASSPFDRFPGNEQFF	TGTGCCAGCAGTCCCTTTGACAGGTTCCCGGGGAATGAGCAGTTCTTC
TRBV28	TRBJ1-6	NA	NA	CASSLQGGTYNSPLHF	TGTGCCAGCAGTTTACAAGGGGGGACCTATAATTCACCCCTCCACTTT
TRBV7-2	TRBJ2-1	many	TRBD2	CASSFSGGNEQFF	TGTGCCAGCAGTTTTAGCGGGGGCAATGAGCAGTTCTTC
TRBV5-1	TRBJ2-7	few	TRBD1	CASSLDGTGIDEQYF	TGCGCCAGCAGCTTGGATGGGACAGGGATCGACGAGCAGTACTTC
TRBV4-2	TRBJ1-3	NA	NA	CASSQAGGPSGNTIYF	TGTGCCAGCAGCCAAGCCGGCGGGCCCTCTGGAAACACCATATATTTT
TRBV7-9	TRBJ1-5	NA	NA	CASSLVSDNQPQHF	TGTGCCAGCAGCTTAGTGTCGGACAATCAGCCCCAGCATTTT
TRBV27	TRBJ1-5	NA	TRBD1	CASSLTGGNSNQPQHF	TGTGCCAGCAGTCTAACAGGGGGAAATAGCAATCAGCCCCAGCATTTT
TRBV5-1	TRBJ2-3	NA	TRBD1	CASSFIGGTGDTQYF	TGCGCCAGCAGCTTCATCGGGGGGACAGGGGATACGCAGTATTTT
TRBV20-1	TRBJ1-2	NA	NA	CSAREPGPSMDGYTF	TGCAGTGCTAGAGAACCAGGGCCTTCCATGGATGGCTACACCTTC
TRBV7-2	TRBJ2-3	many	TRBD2	CASSRGLARSTDTQYF	TGTGCCAGCAGCCGAGGACTAGCGAGAAGCACAGATACGCAGTATTTT
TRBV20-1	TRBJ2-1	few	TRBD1	CSAGGRQGHEQFF	TGCAGTGCTGGCGGTAGACAGGGACATGAGCAGTTCTTC
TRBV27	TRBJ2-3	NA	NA	CVTRGGPLPTDTQYF	TGTGTCACCAGGGGCGGGCCCCTACCCACAGATACGCAGTATTTT
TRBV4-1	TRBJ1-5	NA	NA	CASSRERGRSNQPQHF	TGCGCCAGCAGCCGCGAAAGGGGTCGTAGCAATCAGCCCCAGCATTTT
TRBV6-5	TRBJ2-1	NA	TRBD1	CASSYRQGVSSSYNEQFF	TGTGCCAGCAGTTATCGACAGGGGGTTAGTAGCTCCTACAATGAGCAGTTCTTC
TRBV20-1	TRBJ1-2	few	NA	CSARDTWVSGYTF	TGCAGTGCTAGAGATACTTGGGTTAGTGGCTACACCTTC
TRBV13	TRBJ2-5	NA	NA	CASSPPSGRVSETQYF	TGTGCCAGCAGCCCCCCCAGCGGGCGGGTTTCAGAGACCCAGTACTTC
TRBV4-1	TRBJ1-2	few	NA	CASSHVTDSLNYGYTF	TGCGCCAGCAGCCACGTGACGGACAGTCTCAACTATGGCTACACCTTC
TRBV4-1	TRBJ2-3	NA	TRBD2	CASSQDTNGGMADTQYF	TGCGCCAGCAGCCAAGATACTAACGGGGGGATGGCAGATACGCAGTATTTT
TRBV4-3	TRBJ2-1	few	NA	CASSQMGTNEQFF	TGCGCCAGCAGCCAAATGGGTACTAATGAGCAGTTCTTC
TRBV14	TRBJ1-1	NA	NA	CASSQAQTRRAFF	TGTGCCAGCAGCCAAGCCCAGACCAGGAGGGCTTTCTTT
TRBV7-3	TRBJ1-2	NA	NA	CASSRDLLGGYTF	TGTGCCAGCAGCCGGGACCTCTTGGGGGGCTACACCTTC
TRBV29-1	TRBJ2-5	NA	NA	CSSPGGQETQYF	TGCAGCTCCCCCGGGGGCCAAGAGACCCAGTACTTC
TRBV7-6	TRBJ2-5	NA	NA	CASSLSSPRGGLETQYF	TGTGCCAGCAGCTTATCCTCGCCGCGGGGTGGCTTGGAGACCCAGTACTTC